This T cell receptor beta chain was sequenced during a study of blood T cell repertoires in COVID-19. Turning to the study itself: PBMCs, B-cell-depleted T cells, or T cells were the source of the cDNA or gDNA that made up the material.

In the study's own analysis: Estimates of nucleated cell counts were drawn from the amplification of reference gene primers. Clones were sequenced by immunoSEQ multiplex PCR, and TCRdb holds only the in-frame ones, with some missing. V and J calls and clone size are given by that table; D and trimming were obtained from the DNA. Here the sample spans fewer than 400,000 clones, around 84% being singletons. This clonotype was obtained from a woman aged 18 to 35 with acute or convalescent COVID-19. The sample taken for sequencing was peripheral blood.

The CDR3 DNA is TGTGCCAGCAGTCCTGACCCGACAGGGCACACTGAAGCTTTCTTT. As protein: CASSPDPTGHTEAFF. The J gene is TRBJ1-1, the V gene TRBV6-5, with 7 bases that match TRBD1. This CDR3 is 15 amino acids long. Trimming took 5 bases from V and 3 from J; bases not matched to a gene: 9. Germline V gene lookup returns CDR1 MNHEY and CDR2 SVGAGI.